This TCR beta chain was recorded in a study of beta chain features in type 1 diabetes. Study-level information: Taken together, all samples contributed around 100,000,000 examined sorted cells. Study-wide results and caveats: The influence of HLA type on TCRB rearrangement stayed undetermined.

All of the isolated RNA was reverse transcribed, so expressed TCRB transcripts were sequenced. Repertoires were generated with immunoSEQ multiplex PCR, while TCRdb's copy carries only in-frame clones and drops some. The table lists 810,000 or so clones, roughly a sixth of them singletons. Only one heparinised blood draw was taken per donor, and its volume averaged around 100 mL. Cell sorting via CD45RO/CCR7/CD25/CD127/CD95/CD27 was performed to obtain CD4+ naive, central memory, regulatory and stem cell-like memory cells. This clone appeared a few times. Its antigen is as yet unknown. The germline gives CDR1 SNHLY, CDR2 FYNNEI. With 8 bases removed from V and 8 bases from J, the gap between germline ends came to 18 bases. This CDR3 comprises 13 residues.

The V gene is TRBV2, the J gene TRBJ1-2; TRBD1 might be the D (6 bases). Sample: naive CD4+ T cells from blood. The receptor's source is a woman between 18 and 29 years old in good health. The CDR3: CASELTGLWGYTF. Here the CDR3 DNA reads TGTGCCAGCGAACTCACAGGGCTTTGGGGCTACACCTTC.